A single sample is the source of the 24 T cell receptor beta chains below, sequenced in a study of T-cell memory formation after mild COVID-19. TCRdb re-analysed the 5' RACE reads in MiXCR, keeping a single row per CDR3 protein. The sample carries just under 350,000 distinct CDR3 sequences, 10% to 15% recorded once. The sequenced material came from PBMCs or a T cell subset sorted from them (not recorded which). These receptors were obtained from a man younger than 35 who had mild COVID-19 (a few samples of this study predate the infection). Cell type and time point are not known.

This clonotype was seen a handful of times. The CDR3 nucleotides are TGTGCCAGCAGTTTTGGGACAGGGGCCAAAGACGAGCAGTACTTC. It translates to CASSFGTGAKDEQYF. The V gene is TRBV12-3 or TRBV12-4, the J gene TRBJ2-7; 10 bases are a match to TRBD1. The CDR3 has 15 residues. The ends lost 3 bases at V and 5 bases at J; junction bases unmatched: 7.

In its sample, this clonotype was seen a few times. The chain couples TRBV7-3 to TRBJ1-6; 7 nucleotides match TRBD1. Germline loops: CDR1 SGHTA, CDR2 FQGTGA. The V gene end was trimmed by 4 bases and the J gene end by 10 bases; junction bases not matched to a gene: 10. The CDR3 loop spans 15 amino acids. The CDR3 here is CASSSEGAYRSPLHF. The CDR3 nucleotides are TGTGCCAGCAGCTCTGAGGGGGCCTACAGATCACCCCTCCACTTT.

There are a few counts of this clonotype. This rearrangement joins TRBV4-3 to TRBJ2-7; 7 bases agree with TRBD2. This CDR3 has 15 amino acids. Germline trimming cut 1 base from V and 1 base from J; bases unmatched to any gene: 4. The germline gives CDR1 LGHNA, CDR2 YSLEER. CDR3 protein: CASSQVGAGSYEQYF. DNA for the CDR3: TGCGCCAGCAGCCAAGTTGGAGCGGGGTCCTACGAGCAGTACTTC.

Only a few counts were recorded for this clonotype. The V and J genes are TRBV4-2 and TRBJ2-3; TRBD1 agrees at 8 bases. Per germline, CDR1 LGHNA and CDR2 YNFKEQ. This CDR3 has 18 amino acids. Unmatched junction bases numbered 14, after V lost 4 bases and J lost 2 bases. CDR3 DNA: TGTGCCAGCAGCCCCGAGGACCTGAGACAGGGGTCCACAGATACGCAGTATTTT. Its protein is CASSPEDLRQGSTDTQYF.

This clonotype was detected a few times. The rearrangement links TRBV28 to TRBJ2-5; TRBD2 aligns across 15 bases. The CDR3 totals 18 residues. CDR1 MDHEN and CDR2 SYDVKM come from the germline V gene. The J segment lost 5 bases and the V segment lost 5 bases, leaving 12 bases of the junction unmatched. CDR3 DNA sequence: TGTGCCAGCAGTCCGTGGACTAGCGGGGGGGCTAAGCTGGAGACCCAGTACTTC. It specifies CASSPWTSGGAKLETQYF. Based on the CDR3 plus reference TRBV28 and TRBJ2-5, the full variable domain is DVKVTQSSRYLVKRTGEKVFLECVQDMDHENMFWYRQDPGLGLRLIYFSYDVKMKEKGDIPEGYSVSREKKERFSLILESASTNQTSMYLCASSPWTSGGAKLETQYFGPGTRLLVL.

This chain links TRBV10-3 with TRBJ2-5; 7 nucleotides match TRBD2. Germline CDR1 ENHRY, CDR2 SYGVKD. The CDR3 is made up of 13 amino acids. With V trimmed by 8 bases and J by 7 bases, 10 bases remained unmatched. The CDR3 sequence is CAIGWGGTGTQYF. The CDR3 DNA sequence: TGTGCCATCGGCTGGGGGGGGACTGGGACCCAGTACTTC.

The chain is built from TRBV7-8 and TRBJ1-2; D unresolved. Germline CDR1 reads SGHVS; CDR2 reads FQNEAQ. Trimming took off 5 bases at V and 4 bases at J, with 17 bases between the two ends. This CDR3 region has 15 residues. As DNA, the CDR3 is TGTGCCAGCAGCCCTGAGCGATCGCCCCCCTATGGCTACACCTTC. Translation gives CASSPERSPPYGYTF.

The chain recombines TRBV6-5 with TRBJ2-1; D perhaps matches TRBD2 (6 bases). Per germline, CDR1 MNHEY and CDR2 SVGAGI. The CDR3 spans 17 residues. The V gene lost 4 bases and the J gene lost 0 bases, with 16 bases spanning the gap. CDR3 sequence: CASSSRRGKSSYNEQFF. The CDR3 DNA follows: TGTGCCAGCAGTTCCAGACGGGGGAAGAGCTCCTACAATGAGCAGTTCTTC.

The chain employs TRBV29-1 and TRBJ2-7; D remains unclear. The CDR3 covers 13 residues. The V and J ends lost 4 bases and 2 bases respectively, with 12 bases between them. CDR1 SQVTM and CDR2 ANQGSEA come from the germline V gene. CDR3 sequence reads: CSVGRPRTYEQYF. CDR3 DNA: TGCAGCGTTGGCAGACCCCGAACCTACGAGCAGTACTTC.

The chain recombines TRBV29-1 with TRBJ2-3; no clear D. Germline CDR1 SQVTM, CDR2 ANQGSEA. The V end was cut by 6 bases, the J end by 0 bases, with 10 bases between. CDR3 length: 13 residues. CDR3 nucleotides: TGCAGCGTCCCCTTGACTAGCACAGATACGCAGTATTTT. It is translated as CSVPLTSTDTQYF.

V gene TRBV12-3 or TRBV12-4 combines with J gene TRBJ1-3; no reliable D call. V was cut by 5 bases and J by 11 bases, with 10 bases left in between. This CDR3 has 11 amino acids. CDR3 bases: TGTGCCAGCAGTCTCGGACCCCCCATATATTTT. Translated: CASSLGPPIYF.

V gene TRBV28 combines with J gene TRBJ2-7, with 11 bases fitting TRBD1. CDR1 and CDR2 (germline): MDHEN, SYDVKM. The CDR3 totals 15 residues. V lost 6 bases and J lost 2; bases outside the gene matches: 6. As DNA, the CDR3 is TGTGCCAGCAGGTCCAGGGACAGGGGGGCCTACGAGCAGTACTTC. Translated: CASRSRDRGAYEQYF.

The rearrangement joins TRBV4-1 to TRBJ1-1; D might be TRBD1 (6 bases). The germline V gene has CDR1 MGHRA and CDR2 YSYEKL. V lost 1 base, J lost 7 bases, and 13 bases lay in between. The CDR3 extends over 14 amino acids. The CDR3 reads CASSQVGAMSEAFF. The CDR3 DNA reads TGCGCCAGCAGCCAAGTGGGGGCTATGAGTGAAGCTTTCTTT.

This clonotype has a handful of counts. The chain is built from TRBV7-2 and TRBJ1-2; 11 bases line up with TRBD1. V was pared by 3 bases and J by 8 bases, with 8 bases of the junction left unmatched. Germline assignment: CDR1 SGHTA and CDR2 FQGNSA. This CDR3 is 15 amino acids long. CDR3 in amino acids: CASSLDRGRVGGYTF. The CDR3 nucleotides read TGTGCCAGCAGCTTGGACAGGGGGCGGGTCGGAGGCTACACCTTC.

In this sample, this clonotype turned up a few times. The chain carries TRBV18 and TRBJ2-3, with TRBD1 as a possible D gene (5 bases). V lost 5 bases to trimming and J lost 6 bases, with 21 bases between them. Germline V lookup: CDR1 KGHSH, CDR2 LQKENI. The CDR3 consists of 16 residues. CDR3: CASSTQGFGLVDTQYF. For the CDR3, the DNA is TGTGCCAGCTCAACCCAGGGTTTTGGGTTGGTGGATACGCAGTATTTT.

This clonotype was found a few times. The gene calls are TRBV6-2 or TRBV6-3 and TRBJ1-5; no firm D call. The CDR3 covers 14 residues. Trimming shortened V by 10 bases and J by 0 bases, and 13 bases separated the two germline ends. Germline CDR1 MNHEY, CDR2 SVGEGT. The CDR3 is CATSPVYSNQPQHF. The DNA for the CDR3 is TGTGCCACCTCGCCGGTATATAGCAATCAGCCCCAGCATTTT.

A few counts support this clonotype. This chain joins TRBV7-3 and TRBJ2-1, with TRBD2 identical over 8 bases. CDR3 length equals 16 residues. CDR1 is SGHTA, CDR2 FQGTGA, per germline. V trimming: 5 bases; J trimming: 4 bases; junction bases outside the gene matches: 10. This CDR3 reads CASSHLGAGGYNEQFF. The CDR3 DNA follows: TGTGCCAGCAGCCACCTGGGGGCGGGGGGTTACAATGAGCAGTTCTTC.

This clonotype occurred a few times. The V gene is TRBV5-1, the J gene TRBJ2-1; D unclear. The CDR3 has 15 amino acids. Looked up from germline, CDR1 is SGHRS and CDR2 is YFSETQ. V was shortened by 0 bases and J by 3 bases, with 10 bases between the two germline ends. Here the CDR3 reads CASSLGSDGYNEQFF. CDR3 nucleotide sequence: TGCGCCAGCAGCTTGGGGTCGGACGGCTACAATGAGCAGTTCTTC.

This clonotype appeared a few times. The chain combines TRBV6-6 with TRBJ2-7; the match to TRBD1 covers 7 bases. The CDR3 spans 13 residues. V lost 5 bases, J lost 2 bases, and 3 bases stayed unmatched. Germline CDR1 MNHNY, CDR2 SVGAGI (reference sequence). The CDR3 region has the DNA TGTGCCAGCAGTCCGACAGGGACCTACGAGCAGTACGTC. It is translated as CASSPTGTYEQYV.

The V and J genes are TRBV19 and TRBJ1-2; the D is unclear. The V gene's germline CDR1 is LNHDA and CDR2 SQIVND (reference sequence). V was shortened by 7 bases and J by 2 bases, with 2 bases between the two germline ends. The length of the CDR3 is 10 residues. In DNA form, the CDR3 reads TGTGCCAGTAAGAACTATGGCTACACCTTC. Amino acid sequence: CASKNYGYTF.

This clonotype was found many times. The rearrangement uses TRBV7-2 and TRBJ1-6; 8 bases line up with TRBD1. The CDR3 loop spans 13 amino acids. The V gene's germline CDR1 is SGHTA and CDR2 FQGNSA. V lost 7 bases to trimming and J lost 10 bases; unmatched junction nucleotides: 6. The CDR3 DNA follows: TGTGCCAGCAACGGGGACAGGCGGTCACCCCTCCACTTT. This encodes CASNGDRRSPLHF.

This chain links TRBV7-2 with TRBJ1-6, with D unclear. CDR1 and CDR2 from the germline V gene are SGHTA and FQGNSA. Trimming removed 1 base at V and 14 bases at J, with 12 bases between. The CDR3 has 13 amino acids. CDR3 region: CASSLGWQAALHF. The DNA of the CDR3 is TGTGCCAGCAGCTTAGGTTGGCAGGCGGCCCTCCACTTT.

This clonotype has more than one count but fewer than ten. The chain is built from TRBV5-1 and TRBJ2-2; D is tentatively TRBD1 or TRBD2 (5 bases each). Deletions cut 2 bases from V and 4 bases from J, with 12 bases between. The CDR3 covers 15 residues. Germline values: CDR1 SGHRS, CDR2 YFSETQ. The CDR3 spells CASSFSRGVTGELFF. The DNA of the CDR3 is TGCGCCAGCAGCTTTTCCCGGGGCGTCACCGGGGAGCTGTTTTTT.

This clonotype has just a few counts. The chain joins TRBV7-9 to TRBJ1-2, with a possible D match to TRBD1 (6 bases). Germline V gene lookup returns CDR1 SEHNR and CDR2 FQNEAQ (reference sequence). Trimming left V 6 bases short and J 5 bases short, with 13 bases between. The CDR3 spans 13 residues. The CDR3 is CASSPGAGYGYTF. CDR3 DNA: TGTGCCAGCAGTCCAGGGGCGGGGTATGGCTACACCTTC.